These T cell receptor beta chains were read from a single sample in a study of post-analysis software for immune sequencing data. TCRdb recomputed calls from the PCR reads with MiXCR, one row per CDR3 protein. The table lists 380,000 or so distinct CDR3 sequences, approximately 33% of them singletons. Sequenced sample: blood. The receptor source for this set is a girl between 10 and 17 years old with multiple sclerosis. The CDR3 runs from the conserved cysteine through the conserved F or W. The order of the fields is D gene, J gene, clone size, V gene, CDR3 DNA, CDR3 protein. The D gene is left open where the match is weak. The size entry is marked missing in some rows and otherwise reads once, few, many or a size class.

D gene: -
J gene: TRBJ2-1
clone size: many
V gene: TRBV5-1
CDR3 DNA: TGCGCCAGCAGCCCGGACAGCTACAATGAGCAGTTCTTC
CDR3 protein: CASSPDSYNEQFF

D gene: -
J gene: TRBJ2-7
clone size: few
V gene: TRBV7-9
CDR3 DNA: TGTGCCAGCAGCTTACCCGCCAGCAGGGGCTACGAGCAGTACTTC
CDR3 protein: CASSLPASRGYEQYF

D gene: TRBD1
J gene: TRBJ2-7
clone size: -
V gene: TRBV5-1
CDR3 DNA: TGCGCCAGCAGTCGCACCGGGACAGGAGTCTACGAGCAGTACTTC
CDR3 protein: CASSRTGTGVYEQYF

D gene: TRBD1
J gene: TRBJ1-1
clone size: -
V gene: TRBV6-5
CDR3 DNA: TGTGCCAGCAGTTTGGGACAGGAGAACACTGAAGCTTTCTTT
CDR3 protein: CASSLGQENTEAFF

D gene: -
J gene: TRBJ2-3
clone size: few
V gene: TRBV12-3/TRBV12-4
CDR3 DNA: TGTGCCAGCAGTATGGGACAACTCAGAACAGATACGCAGTATTTT
CDR3 protein: CASSMGQLRTDTQYF

D gene: TRBD1
J gene: TRBJ1-5
clone size: -
V gene: TRBV7-2
CDR3 DNA: TGTGCCAGCAGCTTGGGACAGGGGGCAGGACAGCCCCAGCATTTT
CDR3 protein: CASSLGQGAGQPQHF

D gene: TRBD1
J gene: TRBJ2-5
clone size: few
V gene: TRBV3-1
CDR3 DNA: TGTGCCAGCAGCCAAGGTGGGGACAGGGGACCGCAGTACTTC
CDR3 protein: CASSQGGDRGPQYF

D gene: TRBD1
J gene: TRBJ2-7
clone size: -
V gene: TRBV28
CDR3 DNA: TGTGCCAGCAGGGGGGCCGGACAGGACGCCTACGAGCAGTACTTC
CDR3 protein: CASRGAGQDAYEQYF

D gene: -
J gene: TRBJ2-7
clone size: -
V gene: TRBV29-1
CDR3 DNA: TGCAGCGTTGGTCTGGGTTCCTTCTCCTACGAGCAGTACTTC
CDR3 protein: CSVGLGSFSYEQYF

D gene: -
J gene: TRBJ2-7
clone size: few
V gene: TRBV28
CDR3 DNA: TGTGCCAGCAGGAGTCTTAGGGGGGGAACCTACGAGCAGTACTTC
CDR3 protein: CASRSLRGGTYEQYF

D gene: -
J gene: TRBJ1-4
clone size: few
V gene: TRBV7-9
CDR3 DNA: TGTGCCAGCAGCCCCGGGTCGGGGAGTAATGAAAAACTGTTTTTT
CDR3 protein: CASSPGSGSNEKLFF

D gene: -
J gene: TRBJ1-6
clone size: many
V gene: TRBV4-1
CDR3 DNA: TGCGCCAGCAGCCGAGGCGGGACCCTTTCACCCCTCCACTTT
CDR3 protein: CASSRGGTLSPLHF

D gene: TRBD1
J gene: TRBJ2-3
clone size: -
V gene: TRBV18
CDR3 DNA: TGTGCCAGCTCACCCGGAGACAGGGGCCTCACAGATACGCAGTATTTT
CDR3 protein: CASSPGDRGLTDTQYF

D gene: -
J gene: TRBJ1-4
clone size: few
V gene: TRBV10-2
CDR3 DNA: TGCGCCAGCAGTGGGGCGCGGGCACAGGGCGAAAAACTGTTTTTT
CDR3 protein: CASSGARAQGEKLFF

D gene: -
J gene: TRBJ2-3
clone size: -
V gene: TRBV15
CDR3 DNA: TGTGCCACCAGCACGCTTCAGGGGTCTCGGGCAGATACGCAGTATTTT
CDR3 protein: CATSTLQGSRADTQYF

D gene: -
J gene: TRBJ2-1
clone size: -
V gene: TRBV20-1
CDR3 DNA: TGCAGTGCTCGCCCCGGGGCGATTAATGAGCAGTTCTTC
CDR3 protein: CSARPGAINEQFF

D gene: TRBD1
J gene: TRBJ2-3
clone size: few
V gene: TRBV7-6
CDR3 DNA: TGTGCCAGCAGCGGACAGGGGGCCCTTACCCAGTATTTT
CDR3 protein: CASSGQGALTQYF

D gene: TRBD1
J gene: TRBJ2-1
clone size: few
V gene: TRBV5-1
CDR3 DNA: TGCGCCAGCAGGAAGGGACAGGGCGGCTACAATGAGCAGTTCTTC
CDR3 protein: CASRKGQGGYNEQFF

D gene: TRBD2
J gene: TRBJ2-5
clone size: -
V gene: TRBV3-1
CDR3 DNA: TGTGCCAGCAGCCTAAGAGGGACTAGCGGGGGGGAGACCCAGTACTTC
CDR3 protein: CASSLRGTSGGETQYF

D gene: TRBD1
J gene: TRBJ2-7
clone size: few
V gene: TRBV7-2
CDR3 DNA: TGTGCCAGCAGCCGGGACAGGGGGTACCACGAGCAGTACTTC
CDR3 protein: CASSRDRGYHEQYF

D gene: TRBD1
J gene: TRBJ2-7
clone size: few
V gene: TRBV12-3/TRBV12-4
CDR3 DNA: TGTGCCAGCAGCCGGGACAGGGTCGAGCAGTACTTC
CDR3 protein: CASSRDRVEQYF

D gene: TRBD1
J gene: TRBJ1-1
clone size: -
V gene: TRBV10-3
CDR3 DNA: TGTGCCATCAGTGAATGGACAGGGGCGAACACTGAAGCTTTCTTT
CDR3 protein: CAISEWTGANTEAFF

D gene: TRBD1
J gene: TRBJ2-2
clone size: -
V gene: TRBV24-1
CDR3 DNA: TGTGCCACCAGTGGTGCAGGGGGCGACCCGAACACCGGGGAGCTGTTTTTT
CDR3 protein: CATSGAGGDPNTGELFF

D gene: -
J gene: TRBJ1-4
clone size: -
V gene: TRBV5-6
CDR3 DNA: TGTGCCAGCAGCGCATTAGGGGGGCAGGATGAAAAACTGTTTTTT
CDR3 protein: CASSALGGQDEKLFF

D gene: -
J gene: TRBJ1-1
clone size: -
V gene: TRBV20-1
CDR3 DNA: TGCAGTGCTAGGTCAAAGGGCGAGTGGGGTGAAGCTTTCTTT
CDR3 protein: CSARSKGEWGEAFF